Each of the 31 T cell receptor beta chains below was sequenced from the same sample in a study of blood T cell repertoires in COVID-19 (dated by TCRdb to about 2020). The library was produced with the immunoSEQ multiplex PCR assay. TCRdb's version of the immuneACCESS table is confined to in-frame rearrangements and falls short of the full clone set. An unresolved V gene accounts for under half of the shortfall where checked; the remainder is of unknown origin. The sample table holds about 120,000 clones, of which around 89% were seen once. The biggest ten clones account for around 4% of the sample. The sample was peripheral blood. The receptors come from a woman aged 55-70 years with COVID-19, enrolled during active disease.

The genes are TRBV2 and TRBJ2-1, with 12 bases that match TRBD2. Trimming at V came to 5 bases and at J to 2 bases, leaving 4 bases not matched to a gene. The CDR3 has 16 residues. Germline lookup yields CDR1 SNHLY and CDR2 FYNNEI. CDR3 DNA: TGTGCCAGCAGTCTACTAGCGGGGGGCACCTACAATGAGCAGTTCTTC. It specifies CASSLLAGGTYNEQFF.

The chain carries TRBV19 and TRBJ2-7; TRBD2 is a possible D gene (6 bases). CDR3 length: 14 residues. Looked up from germline, CDR1 is LNHDA and CDR2 is SQIVND (reference sequence). Trimming shortened V by 3 bases and J by 5 bases, and 14 bases separated the two germline ends. Written as DNA, the CDR3 is TGTGCCAGTAGTATTGGCCCGCGGGGAAACGAGCAGTACTTC. Protein: CASSIGPRGNEQYF.

This chain uses TRBV7-2 with TRBJ2-7, with 7 positions matching TRBD1. In germline, CDR1 is SGHTA, CDR2 FQGNSA. Trimming removed 4 bases from V and 4 bases from J; junction bases left unmatched: 7. The CDR3 covers 14 residues. The CDR3 DNA follows: TGTGCCAGCAGCTACCAGACAGGGCGGTACGAGCAGTACTTC. This encodes CASSYQTGRYEQYF.

V usage is TRBV29-1 and J usage is TRBJ2-3; TRBD2 might be the D (6 bases). The CDR3 is 13 residues long. CDR1 is SQVTM and CDR2 is ANQGSEA in the germline V gene. Deletions cut 3 bases from V and 4 bases from J, with 11 bases between. CDR3 DNA: TGCAGCGTTGAGCCGGGGGTGGCAGATACGCAGTATTTT. The encoded protein is CSVEPGVADTQYF.

The chain links TRBV5-4 to TRBJ2-5; 14 nucleotides line up with TRBD2. Germline V gene lookup returns CDR1 SGHNT and CDR2 YYREEE (reference sequence). After removal of 5 bases from V and 6 bases from J, the junction contained 6 bases not matched to a gene. The CDR3 extends over 15 amino acids. CDR3 protein: CASSPGTSGGKTQYF. The CDR3 DNA is TGTGCCAGCAGTCCCGGGACTAGCGGGGGTAAGACCCAGTACTTC.

This rearrangement joins TRBV18 to TRBJ1-5; 7 nucleotides agree with TRBD1. The ends lost 3 bases at V and 7 bases at J; junction bases unmatched: 12. There are 16 residues in the CDR3. Per the germline V gene, CDR1 is KGHSH and CDR2 is LQKENI. CDR3 protein: CASSPGTAIGDQPQHF. The CDR3 bases are TGTGCCAGCTCACCCGGGACAGCAATTGGGGACCAGCCCCAGCATTTT. The entire variable domain, with the rest obtained from reference TRBV18 and TRBJ1-5, is as follows: NAGVMQNPRHLVRRRGQEARLRCSPMKGHSHVYWYRQLPEEGLKFMVYLQKENIIDESGMPKERFSAEFPKEGPSILRIQQVVRGDSAAYFCASSPGTAIGDQPQHFGDGTRLSIL.

This clone was found once. The chain's CDR3 is CASSTLAYYNEQFF. The CDR3 DNA reads as TGTGCCAGCAGCACCCTAGCGTACTACAATGAGCAGTTCTTC. The chain recombines TRBV7-9 with TRBJ2-1; D is possibly TRBD2 (6 bases). This CDR3 is 14 amino acids long. Germline V gene lookup returns CDR1 SEHNR and CDR2 FQNEAQ (reference sequence). V was clipped by 5 bases and J by 3 bases, with 11 bases between them.

The gene calls are TRBV28 and TRBJ1-5; possible D gene TRBD1, 5 bases. Germline V CDR1 and CDR2: MDHEN, SYDVKM. Between the trimmed V and J ends, which lost 7 bases and 8 bases, there was a span of 12 bases. The CDR3 has 12 residues. The CDR3 bases are TGTGCCAGCACCAGCGGGGGGAAGCCCCAGCATTTT. Its translation: CASTSGGKPQHF.

The chain recombines TRBV6-2 or TRBV6-3 with TRBJ2-7, with 7 bases aligning to TRBD1. The V and J ends lost 5 bases and 1 base, in that order; junction bases with no gene match: 5. CDR1 is MNHEY, CDR2 SVGEGT, per germline. This CDR3 spans 14 amino acids. This CDR3 reads CASSRRDRSYEQYF. In nucleotides, the CDR3 is TGTGCCAGCAGTCGCCGGGACAGATCCTACGAGCAGTACTTC.

The J gene is TRBJ2-7, the V gene TRBV4-1; the match to TRBD2 covers 8 bases. The V and J ends lost 2 bases and 2 bases, in that order; junction bases with no gene match: 5. Germline V gene data show CDR1 as MGHRA and CDR2 as YSYEKL. The CDR3 runs 15 residues. The CDR3 region is CASSQSGGGTYEQYF. For the CDR3, the DNA is TGCGCCAGCAGCCAAAGTGGCGGGGGGACCTACGAGCAGTACTTC.

This clone was detected once. The chain has TRBV4-2 and TRBJ2-5; the match to TRBD2 covers 16 bases. Germline V gives CDR1 LGHNA, CDR2 YNFKEQ. The CDR3 is 18 residues long. J lost 2 bases, V lost 0 bases, and 3 bases had no gene match. The CDR3 here is CASSQEGTSGGGQETQYF. The CDR3 DNA follows: TGTGCCAGCAGCCAAGAAGGGACTAGCGGGGGGGGGCAAGAGACCCAGTACTTC.

V usage is TRBV7-9 and J usage is TRBJ2-7; D gene ambiguous. In germline, CDR1 is SEHNR, CDR2 FQNEAQ (reference sequence). Trimming took off 5 bases at V and 0 bases at J, with 8 bases between the two ends. The CDR3 is 13 residues long. The CDR3 here is CASSLTYSYEQYF. CDR3 nucleotide sequence: TGTGCCAGCAGCCTGACTTACTCCTACGAGCAGTACTTC.

CDR3 sequence reads: CASRRDRSNEKLFF. The CDR3 region has the DNA TGTGCCAGCAGGCGCGACAGATCTAATGAAAAACTGTTTTTT. The gene calls are TRBV6-5 and TRBJ1-4; a weak D match, TRBD1 (5 bases). V was clipped by 6 bases and J by 3 bases, with 11 bases between them. The CDR3 sequence is 14 residues long. Looked up from germline, CDR1 is MNHEY and CDR2 is SVGAGI.

Only one count was recorded for this clone. The chain couples TRBV7-2 to TRBJ1-3; D unresolved. Trimming shortened V by 4 bases and J by 0 bases, and 10 bases separated the two germline ends. The length of the CDR3 is 15 residues. Germline CDR1 reads SGHTA; CDR2 reads FQGNSA. The CDR3 DNA is TGTGCCAGCAGCTCCACAGTCCGCTCTGGAAACACCATATATTTT. Amino acids: CASSSTVRSGNTIYF.

The V call is TRBV3-1 (or the pseudogene TRBV3-2), the J call TRBJ1-1; D perhaps matches TRBD1 (6 bases). The CDR3 extends over 20 amino acids. V shed 3 bases and J shed 0 bases, with 26 bases lying between them. Germline CDR1 and CDR2: LGHDT and YNNKEL (reference sequence). CDR3: CASSQGGVNPQDSMNTEAFF. Here the CDR3 DNA reads TGTGCCAGCAGCCAGGGTGGGGTCAATCCCCAGGACAGCATGAACACTGAAGCTTTCTTT.

This clone occurred once. The rearrangement joins TRBV6-2 or TRBV6-3 to TRBJ2-1; D is unclear. CDR3 size: 13 residues. Trimming shortened V by 2 bases and J by 3 bases, and 5 bases separated the two germline ends. Germline CDR1 and CDR2: MNHEY and SVGEGT. CDR3 DNA: TGTGCCAGCAGTTACAACTACTACAATGAGCAGTTCTTC. Its protein product is CASSYNYYNEQFF.

The rearrangement joins TRBV19 to TRBJ1-2, with 8 bases aligning to TRBD1. From germline, CDR1 is LNHDA and CDR2 SQIVND (reference sequence). Trimming took 3 bases from V and 4 from J; bases not matched to a gene: 4. The CDR3 runs to 14 residues. DNA for the CDR3: TGTGCCAGTAGTATCCCAGGGGGCGTCTATGGCTACACCTTC. It yields the protein CASSIPGGVYGYTF.

The V and J genes are TRBV7-6 and TRBJ1-2; 8 nucleotides match TRBD1. Looked up from germline, CDR1 is SGHVS and CDR2 is FNYEAQ. The CDR3 sequence is 15 residues long. Germline trimming cut 0 bases from V and 4 bases from J; bases unmatched to any gene: 4. The CDR3: CASSLAAGQAYGYTF. The DNA of the CDR3 is TGTGCCAGCAGCTTAGCGGCGGGACAGGCCTATGGCTACACCTTC.

The rearrangement links TRBV9 to TRBJ1-3; TRBD1 matches at 7 bases. The germline gives CDR1 SGDLS, CDR2 YYNGEE. CDR3 length: 14 residues. Trimming removed 6 bases from V and 0 bases from J; junction bases left unmatched: 3. The CDR3 coding sequence is TGTGCCAGCAAGGGGACAGACTCTGGAAACACCATATATTTT. It codes for CASKGTDSGNTIYF.

This chain joins TRBV7-6 and TRBJ1-2; TRBD1 is a possible D gene (5 bases). Germline CDR1 and CDR2: SGHVS and FNYEAQ. This CDR3 is 14 amino acids long. V shed 5 bases and J shed 1 base, with 11 bases lying between them. The CDR3 nucleotides read TGTGCCAGCAGCCCCATGACAGTTAACTATGGCTACACCTTC. Translating it yields CASSPMTVNYGYTF.

The chain combines TRBV7-8 with TRBJ1-4; D is uncertain. Trimming cost V 5 bases and J 14 bases, with 18 bases left between them. CDR3 size: 13 residues. Per germline, CDR1 SGHVS and CDR2 FQNEAQ. The CDR3, as DNA: TGTGCCAGCAGCCGTAACCAACAGTTTAGTCTGTTTTTT. It translates to CASSRNQQFSLFF.

The V and J genes are TRBV18 and TRBJ2-3; D not resolved. V dropped 2 bases and J dropped 1 base, with 13 bases sitting between them. This CDR3 comprises 16 residues. CDR1 and CDR2 (germline): KGHSH, LQKENI. CDR3: CASSPSPVMGTDTQYF. DNA of the CDR3: TGTGCCAGCTCACCAAGCCCGGTAATGGGCACAGATACGCAGTATTTT. The complete variable domain, with remaining parts taken from reference TRBV18 and TRBJ2-3, reads NAGVMQNPRHLVRRRGQEARLRCSPMKGHSHVYWYRQLPEEGLKFMVYLQKENIIDESGMPKERFSAEFPKEGPSILRIQQVVRGDSAAYFCASSPSPVMGTDTQYFGPGTRLTVL.

This chain links TRBV4-2 with TRBJ2-1; no firm D call. This CDR3 is built from 17 residues. V was trimmed by 1 base and J by 5 bases, leaving 18 bases between them. Germline CDR1 LGHNA, CDR2 YNFKEQ. The chain's CDR3 is CASSQANTRSKNNEQFF. The CDR3 DNA reads TGTGCCAGCAGCCAAGCAAACACGCGGTCCAAAAACAATGAGCAGTTCTTC.

The J gene is TRBJ1-2, the V gene TRBV6-5; no definite D call. V was pared by 7 bases and J by 1 base, with 13 bases between. The CDR3 extends over 14 amino acids. The germline V gene encodes CDR1 MNHEY and CDR2 SVGAGI. The CDR3 loop reads CASTNRGINYGYTF. For the CDR3, the DNA is TGTGCCAGCACGAACAGAGGGATTAACTATGGCTACACCTTC.

V gene TRBV6-6 combines with J gene TRBJ1-5, with TRBD1 matching 8 bases. CDR1 is MNHNY, CDR2 SVGAGI, per germline (reference sequence). V was clipped by 0 bases and J by 0 bases; unmatched bases: 1. The CDR3 runs to 16 residues. This CDR3 is CASSYSGQGSNQPQHF. CDR3 nucleotide sequence: TGTGCCAGCAGTTACTCCGGACAGGGTAGCAATCAGCCCCAGCATTTT.

The V and J genes are TRBV5-4 and TRBJ2-2; a weak D match, TRBD2 (7 bases). V lost 0 bases, J lost 5 bases, and 11 bases lay in between. There are 15 residues in the CDR3. The germline CDR1 and CDR2 sequences are SGHNT and YYREEE (reference sequence). Here the CDR3 DNA reads TGTGCCAGCAGCTTGGATAGGGGGGGGACCGGGGAGCTGTTTTTT. This translates into CASSLDRGGTGELFF.

This chain joins TRBV11-3 and TRBJ2-7; weak D call: TRBD1 (5 bases). The CDR3 spans 13 residues. The ends were cut back, 5 bases at V and 4 bases at J, with 12 bases in the middle. Germline lookup yields CDR1 SGHNT and CDR2 YENEEA. CDR3 sequence: CASSDGHTYEQYF. The CDR3 coding sequence is TGTGCCAGCAGCGACGGACATACGTACGAGCAGTACTTC.

The chain combines TRBV3-1 (or the pseudogene TRBV3-2) with TRBJ1-5; 9 nucleotides align to TRBD1. The CDR3 covers 16 residues. Germline V gives CDR1 LGHDT, CDR2 YNNKEL (reference sequence). Germline trimming cut 0 bases from V and 7 bases from J; bases unmatched to any gene: 7. The CDR3 region is CASSQETGGWIQPQHF. CDR3 DNA sequence: TGTGCCAGCAGCCAAGAGACAGGGGGTTGGATCCAGCCCCAGCATTTT.

The rearrangement joins TRBV7-2 to TRBJ2-6; 7 bases map to TRBD1. CDR3 length: 17 residues. The V gene end was trimmed by 5 bases and the J gene end by 0 bases; junction bases not matched to a gene: 7. Germline CDR1 reads SGHTA; CDR2 reads FQGNSA. In DNA form, the CDR3 reads TGTGCCAGCAGCCGGACAGGAACTAGCTCTGGGGCCAACGTCCTGACTTTC. It is translated as CASSRTGTSSGANVLTF.

The rearrangement uses TRBV29-1 and TRBJ1-1; 10 nucleotides agree with TRBD1. The CDR3 totals 15 residues. Germline CDR1 SQVTM, CDR2 ANQGSEA. V was pared by 6 bases and J by 0 bases, with 7 bases of the junction left unmatched. CDR3 bases: TGCAGCGTGAGACGGACAGGGGGGATGAACACTGAAGCTTTCTTT. Its translation: CSVRRTGGMNTEAFF.

This chain links TRBV6-8 with TRBJ1-4; TRBD1 is a possible D gene (5 bases). Germline CDR1 is MNHGY and CDR2 is SAAAGT. The V and J ends lost 7 bases and 8 bases respectively, with 17 bases between them. The CDR3 has 14 residues. DNA of the CDR3: TGTGCCAGCACCGGCTGGGGGACTGGAGAAAAACTGTTTTTT. It specifies CASTGWGTGEKLFF.